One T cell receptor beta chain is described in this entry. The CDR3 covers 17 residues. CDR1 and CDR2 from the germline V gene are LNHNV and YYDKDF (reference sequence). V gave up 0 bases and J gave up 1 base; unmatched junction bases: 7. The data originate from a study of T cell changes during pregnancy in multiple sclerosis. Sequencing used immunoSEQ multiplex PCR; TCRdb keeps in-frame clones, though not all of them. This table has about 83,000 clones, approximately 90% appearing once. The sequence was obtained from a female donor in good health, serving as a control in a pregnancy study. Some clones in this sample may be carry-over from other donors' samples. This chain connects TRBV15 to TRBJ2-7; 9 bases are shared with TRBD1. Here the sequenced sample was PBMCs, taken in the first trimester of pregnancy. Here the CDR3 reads CATSRDQTGGFSYEQYF. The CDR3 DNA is TGTGCCACCAGCAGAGATCAGACAGGGGGGTTTTCCTACGAGCAGTACTTC.